Described below is a single T cell receptor beta chain sequence and its context. Germline CDR1 is SGHDT and CDR2 is YYEEEE. The ends lost 3 bases at V and 7 bases at J; junction bases unmatched: 12. The CDR3 length is 16 residues. Participant age was roughly 18 to 90 years, and participants resided in around 24 US areas. These data originate in a study of blood T cell repertoires in COVID-19. Authors' methods: Reference gene primer amplification yielded estimated nucleated cell counts. Repertoires were generated with immunoSEQ multiplex PCR, while TCRdb's copy carries only in-frame clones and drops some. D and trimming were read from the DNA, whereas the V and J calls and clone size are those reported in that table. The sample yields over 250,000 clones, more than 70% seen once.

Sequenced material: PBMCs or T cells enriched from blood (not recorded which). This clonotype was sampled from a woman in her twenties or thirties who had recovered from COVID-19. The rearrangement joins TRBV5-6 to TRBJ2-7, with 11 bases fitting TRBD1. CDR3 in DNA: TGTGCCAGCAGCTACGGGGCCCGGACAGGGGGCGGAGAGCAGTACTTC. Protein sequence: CASSYGARTGGGEQYF. The full variable domain, in which reference TRBV5-6 and TRBJ2-7 provide the parts outside the CDR3, is DAGVTQSPTHLIKTRGQQVTLRCSPKSGHDTVSWYQQALGQGPQFIFQYYEEEERQRGNFPDRFSGHQFPNYSSELNVNALLLGDSALYLCASSYGARTGGGEQYFGPGTRLTVT.